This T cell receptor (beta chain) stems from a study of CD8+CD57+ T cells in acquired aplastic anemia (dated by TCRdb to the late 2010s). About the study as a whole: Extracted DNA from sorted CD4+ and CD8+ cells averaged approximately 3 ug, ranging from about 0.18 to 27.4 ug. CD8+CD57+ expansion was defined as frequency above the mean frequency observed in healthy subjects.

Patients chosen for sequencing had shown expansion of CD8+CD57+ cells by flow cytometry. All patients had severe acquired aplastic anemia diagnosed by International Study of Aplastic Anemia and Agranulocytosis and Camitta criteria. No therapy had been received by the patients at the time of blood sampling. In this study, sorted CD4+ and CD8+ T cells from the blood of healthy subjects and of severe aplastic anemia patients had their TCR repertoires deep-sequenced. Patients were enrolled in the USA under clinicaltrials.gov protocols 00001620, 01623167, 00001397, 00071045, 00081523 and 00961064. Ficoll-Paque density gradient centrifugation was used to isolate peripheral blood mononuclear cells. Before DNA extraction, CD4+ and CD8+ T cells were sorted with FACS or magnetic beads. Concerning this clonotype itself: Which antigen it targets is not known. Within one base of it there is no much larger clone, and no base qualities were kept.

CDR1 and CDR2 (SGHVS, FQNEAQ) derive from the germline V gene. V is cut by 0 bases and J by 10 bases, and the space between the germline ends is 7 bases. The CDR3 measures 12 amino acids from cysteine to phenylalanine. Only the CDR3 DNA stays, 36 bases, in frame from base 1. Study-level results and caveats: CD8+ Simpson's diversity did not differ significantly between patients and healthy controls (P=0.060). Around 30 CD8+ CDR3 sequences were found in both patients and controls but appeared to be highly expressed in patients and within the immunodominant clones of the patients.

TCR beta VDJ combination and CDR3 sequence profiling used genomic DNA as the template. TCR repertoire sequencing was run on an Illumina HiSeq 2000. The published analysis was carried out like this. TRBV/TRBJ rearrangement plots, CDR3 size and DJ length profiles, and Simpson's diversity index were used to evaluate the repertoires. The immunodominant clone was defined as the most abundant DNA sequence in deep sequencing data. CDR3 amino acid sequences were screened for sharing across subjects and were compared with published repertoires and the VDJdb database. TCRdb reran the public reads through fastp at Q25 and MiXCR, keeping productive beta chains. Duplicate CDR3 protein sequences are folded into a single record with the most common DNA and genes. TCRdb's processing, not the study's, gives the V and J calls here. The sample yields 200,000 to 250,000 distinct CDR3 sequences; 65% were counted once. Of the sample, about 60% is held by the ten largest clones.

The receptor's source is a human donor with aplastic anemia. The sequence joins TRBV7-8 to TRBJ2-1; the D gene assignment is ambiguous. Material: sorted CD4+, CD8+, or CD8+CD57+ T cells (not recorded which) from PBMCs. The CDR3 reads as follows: CASSLAGLEQFF. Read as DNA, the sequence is TGTGCCAGCAGCTTAGCGGGATTGGAGCAGTTCTTC.